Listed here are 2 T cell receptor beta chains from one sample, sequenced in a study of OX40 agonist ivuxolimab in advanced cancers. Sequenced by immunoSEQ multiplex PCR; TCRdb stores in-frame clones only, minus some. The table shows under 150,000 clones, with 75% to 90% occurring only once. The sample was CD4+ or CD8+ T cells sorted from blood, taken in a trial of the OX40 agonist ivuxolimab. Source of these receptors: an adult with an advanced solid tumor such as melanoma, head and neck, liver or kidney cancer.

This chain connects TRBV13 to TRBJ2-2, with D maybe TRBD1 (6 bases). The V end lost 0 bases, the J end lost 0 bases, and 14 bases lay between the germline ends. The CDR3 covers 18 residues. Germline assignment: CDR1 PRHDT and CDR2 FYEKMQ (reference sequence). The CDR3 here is CASSLGRWGTTNTGELFF. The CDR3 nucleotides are TGTGCCAGCAGCTTAGGCCGTTGGGGGACAACGAACACCGGGGAGCTGTTTTTT.

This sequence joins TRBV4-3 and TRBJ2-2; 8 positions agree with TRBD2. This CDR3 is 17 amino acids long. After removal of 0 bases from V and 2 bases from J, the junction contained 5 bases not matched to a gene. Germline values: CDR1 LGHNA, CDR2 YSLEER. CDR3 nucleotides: TGCGCCAGCAGCCAAGATTCGGGGGGGTTAAACACCGGGGAGCTGTTTTTT. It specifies CASSQDSGGLNTGELFF.